This T cell receptor (beta chain) was observed in a study of T-cell memory formation after mild COVID-19. This clonotype was counted only a few times. TCRdb independently ran MiXCR on the 5' RACE reads; one entry per CDR3 protein. The sample carries fewer than 700,000 distinct CDR3 sequences, more than 15% recorded once. Germline CDR1 reads SEHNR; CDR2 reads FQNEAQ (reference sequence). The length of the CDR3 is 17 residues. V shed 5 bases and J 1 base; nucleotides not matched to a gene: 14. The material sequenced was PBMCs or a T cell subset sorted from them (not recorded which). The TCR sequence derives from an adult woman who had mild COVID-19 (a few samples of this study predate the infection). Cell type and time point are not known. This chain links TRBV7-9 with TRBJ2-7; 7 positions match TRBD2. CDR3 bases: TGTGCCAGCAGCCTGGTAGGAGGGAGGGGAAGGTCCTACGAGCAGTACTTC. Translating it yields CASSLVGGRGRSYEQYF.